The clone carrying this TCR beta chain was counted between two and nine times. The CDR3 consists of 15 residues. The V end lost 1 base, the J end lost 4 bases, and 12 bases lay between the germline ends. CDR1 and CDR2 (germline): MGHRA, YSYEKL. This sample was taken from a study of T cells after yellow fever vaccination. Via MiXCR, TCRdb re-called the 5' RACE reads, giving one row per CDR3 protein. There are about 300,000 distinct CDR3 sequences in the sample; 6.8% occur only once, and 15% to 20% lies in the top ten. This clonotype was sampled from a man aged 18 to 35 who received the YFV17D yellow fever vaccine. Sequencing was performed on PBMCs, taken roughly 45 days after the first yellow fever vaccination. The chain combines TRBV4-1 with TRBJ2-3; maybe TRBD1 (6 bases). The CDR3 sequence is CASSQVGARADTQYF. The CDR3 DNA sequence: TGCGCCAGCAGCCAAGTGGGGGCGCGCGCAGATACGCAGTATTTT.